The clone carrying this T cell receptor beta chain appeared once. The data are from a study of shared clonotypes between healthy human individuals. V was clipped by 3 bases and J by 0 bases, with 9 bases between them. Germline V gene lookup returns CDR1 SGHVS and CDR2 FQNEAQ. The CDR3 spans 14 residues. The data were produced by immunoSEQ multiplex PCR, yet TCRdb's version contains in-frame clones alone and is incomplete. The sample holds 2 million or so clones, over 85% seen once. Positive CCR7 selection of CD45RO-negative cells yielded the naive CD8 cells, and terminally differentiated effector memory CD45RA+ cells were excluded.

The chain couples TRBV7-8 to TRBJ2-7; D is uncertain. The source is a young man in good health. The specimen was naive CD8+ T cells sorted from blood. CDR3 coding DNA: TGTGCCAGCAGCTTCGCTAGGAGCTCCTACGAGCAGTACTTC. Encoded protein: CASSFARSSYEQYF.